Following are 30 T cell receptor beta chains from one sample sequenced in a study of T cells after posttransplantation cyclophosphamide. This table comes from immunoSEQ multiplex PCR, and its TCRdb copy is limited to in-frame clones, with some not included. The table lists approximately 35,000 clones, with no singletons. Sequencing input: PBMCs. These receptors were collected from a girl aged 10 to 17 in good health, CMV-negative, and a related stem cell transplant donor.

This sequence joins TRBV18 and TRBJ2-3; 14 positions match TRBD2. Germline trimming cut 6 bases from V and 3 bases from J; bases unmatched to any gene: 5. Per the germline V gene, CDR1 is KGHSH and CDR2 is LQKENI. This CDR3 has 16 residues. For the CDR3, the DNA is TGTGCCAGCTCCCTGGGACTAGCGGGGGTAACAGATACGCAGTATTTT. Its translation is CASSLGLAGVTDTQYF.

This clone was detected only a few times. The chain couples TRBV6-5 to TRBJ2-1; 8 bases are a match to TRBD2. This CDR3 has 13 residues. Trimming cost V 6 bases and J 6 bases; bases outside gene matches: 4. CDR1 is MNHEY and CDR2 is SVGAGI in the germline V gene. CDR3 loop: CASSKGLGNEQFF. The CDR3 nucleotides read TGTGCCAGCAGCAAGGGACTAGGCAATGAGCAGTTCTTC.

This clone has ten or more counts. V and J are TRBV10-1 and TRBJ1-2, with 7 bases fitting TRBD1. This CDR3 contains 15 residues. Per germline, CDR1 WNHNN and CDR2 SYGVQD (reference sequence). The V segment lost 10 bases and the J segment 4 bases; nucleotides outside the gene matches: 15. CDR3 bases: TGCGCCACCCCTGATCAATACAGGGGTATCTATGGCTACACCTTC. Translated, it gives CATPDQYRGIYGYTF.

In this sample, this clone turned up many times. V gene TRBV10-3 combines with J gene TRBJ1-2, with D maybe TRBD1 (5 bases). This CDR3 region has 14 residues. Looked up from germline, CDR1 is ENHRY and CDR2 is SYGVKD. The V end was cut by 0 bases, the J end by 3 bases, with 8 bases between. In DNA, the CDR3 is TGTGCCATCAGTGAGTCTGGGGCAGACTATGGCTACACCTTC. Its translation: CAISESGADYGYTF.

The chain carries TRBV5-4 and TRBJ1-6; D is uncertain. Trimming removed 3 bases from V and 3 bases from J, with 10 bases in between. Germline V gives CDR1 SGHNT, CDR2 YYREEE (reference sequence). The CDR3 is 15 amino acids. CDR3 nucleotide sequence: TGTGCCAGCAGCTCGGCCGGGAACTATAATTCACCCCTCCACTTT. Translation gives CASSSAGNYNSPLHF.

This clone was detected many times. This chain uses TRBV27 with TRBJ1-2, with D hard to call. Trimming took off 5 bases at V and 8 bases at J, with 12 bases between the two ends. Germline CDR1 reads MNHEY; CDR2 reads SMNVEV (reference sequence). The CDR3 totals 12 residues. Here the CDR3 reads CASSPIGRGYTF. CDR3 DNA: TGTGCCAGCAGTCCAATTGGGAGGGGCTACACCTTC.

Many counts were recorded for this clone. The rearrangement links TRBV28 to TRBJ2-1; TRBD2 agrees at 10 bases. Trimming took 0 bases from V and 3 from J; bases not matched to a gene: 5. Germline lookup yields CDR1 MDHEN and CDR2 SYDVKM. This CDR3 region has 17 residues. The CDR3 region is CASSLWVASGSYNEQFF. The CDR3 region has the DNA TGTGCCAGCAGTTTATGGGTCGCTAGCGGGAGCTACAATGAGCAGTTCTTC.

The J gene is TRBJ1-2, the V gene TRBV7-2, with 9 bases fitting TRBD1. This CDR3 comprises 14 residues. Germline V CDR1 and CDR2: SGHTA, FQGNSA. The V and J ends lost 3 bases and 8 bases, in that order; junction bases with no gene match: 7. For the CDR3, the DNA is TGTGCCAGCAGCTTGCGGGACAGGGCTGGGGGCTACACCTTC. Translated, it gives CASSLRDRAGGYTF. The full variable domain, its missing parts supplied by reference TRBV7-2 and TRBJ1-2, is GAGVSQSPSNKVTEKGKDVELRCDPISGHTALYWYRQSLGQGLEFLIYFQGNSAPDKSGLPSDRFSAERTGGSVSTLTIQRTQQEDSAVYLCASSLRDRAGGYTFGSGTRLTVV.

This clone has ten or more counts. The gene calls are TRBV10-2 and TRBJ1-2, with 7 bases that match TRBD1. Germline V gives CDR1 WSHSY, CDR2 SAAADI. V gave up 6 bases and J gave up 8 bases; unmatched junction bases: 9. CDR3 length: 13 residues. CDR3 coding DNA: TGCGCCAGCAGCCTAGGACAGGATTTGGGCTACACCTTC. Translation gives CASSLGQDLGYTF.

The V and J genes are TRBV28 and TRBJ1-4, with 7 bases lining up with TRBD1. Germline V CDR1 and CDR2: MDHEN, SYDVKM. The length of the CDR3 is 14 residues. The ends lost 4 bases at V and 7 bases at J; junction bases unmatched: 6. CDR3 protein: CASSSTGVGEKLFF. CDR3 DNA: TGTGCCAGCAGTTCCACAGGGGTCGGTGAAAAACTGTTTTTT.

The rearrangement uses TRBV28 and TRBJ2-2; D might be TRBD1 (6 bases). Trimming took 7 bases from V and 0 from J, leaving 12 bases between them. Germline V gives CDR1 MDHEN, CDR2 SYDVKM. CDR3 length equals 15 residues. This CDR3 reads CASTLDRANTGELFF. The CDR3, as DNA: TGTGCCAGCACCTTGGACAGAGCGAACACCGGGGAGCTGTTTTTT.

This clone occurred many times. The rearrangement links TRBV4-1 to TRBJ1-1; D not certain. The germline V gene encodes CDR1 MGHRA and CDR2 YSYEKL. V was pared by 3 bases and J by 10 bases, with 15 bases between. The CDR3 extends over 13 amino acids. The CDR3 sequence is CASSQTIGEGAFF. The DNA for the CDR3 is TGCGCCAGCAGCCAGACTATTGGGGAGGGAGCTTTCTTT.

Ten or more counts support this clone. The chain employs TRBV27 and TRBJ1-2; no firm D call. Germline values: CDR1 MNHEY, CDR2 SMNVEV (reference sequence). The CDR3 is 13 residues long. Trimming took 11 bases from V and 7 from J, leaving 20 bases between them. The CDR3 DNA reads TGTGCCGGAAATCAAGACACCCTCAGTGGCTACACCTTC. Translated, it gives CAGNQDTLSGYTF.

The table lists this clone with many counts. This chain joins TRBV4-2 and TRBJ2-1; weak D call: TRBD1 (5 bases). Trimming cost V 7 bases and J 8 bases, with 18 bases left between them. CDR1 and CDR2 (germline): LGHNA, YNFKEQ. The CDR3 loop spans 14 amino acids. This CDR3 is CASTLGAAFDEQFF. The DNA for the CDR3 is TGTGCCAGCACGCTAGGGGCCGCGTTTGATGAGCAGTTCTTC.

The V and J genes are TRBV9 and TRBJ2-4; D is ambiguous. This CDR3 comprises 14 residues. The V end was cut by 0 bases, the J end by 4 bases, with 8 bases between. CDR1 is SGDLS, CDR2 YYNGEE, per germline. The DNA of the CDR3 is TGTGCCAGCAGCGTAGACCCACAGAAAAACATTCAGTACTTC. It translates to CASSVDPQKNIQYF.

This clone was seen more than once but under ten times. V usage is TRBV9 and J usage is TRBJ1-2, with unresolved D. V was trimmed by 8 bases and J by 7 bases, leaving 12 bases between them. The CDR3 spans 11 residues. Germline lookup yields CDR1 SGDLS and CDR2 YYNGEE. CDR3 DNA: TGTGCCAGGAAGAGGGCGTCTGGCTACACCTTC. It encodes CARKRASGYTF.

This clone was picked up many times. V and J are TRBV27 and TRBJ1-1, with D perhaps TRBD1 (5 bases). The V end lost 3 bases, the J end lost 5 bases, and 10 bases lay between the germline ends. The CDR3 contains 13 residues. Per the germline V gene, CDR1 is MNHEY and CDR2 is SMNVEV (reference sequence). CDR3 in DNA: TGTGCCAGCAGTTTGGGCAGGGTTACTGAAGCTTTCTTT. Amino acid sequence: CASSLGRVTEAFF.

This clone was counted at least ten times. This chain uses TRBV11-3 with TRBJ2-1; D might be TRBD2 (5 bases). Trimming left V 5 bases short and J 1 base short, with 9 bases between. This CDR3 has 14 amino acids. The germline CDR1 and CDR2 sequences are SGHNT and YENEEA. The CDR3 spells CASSPGGSYNEQFF. Written as DNA, the CDR3 is TGTGCCAGCAGCCCAGGAGGATCCTACAATGAGCAGTTCTTC.

In its sample, this clone was seen many times. This specimen includes other DNA sequences encoding the same CDR3. The rearrangement links TRBV13 to TRBJ2-7; D possibly corresponds to TRBD1 (6 bases). Germline values: CDR1 PRHDT, CDR2 FYEKMQ (reference sequence). The CDR3 runs to 13 residues. Trimming shortened V by 6 bases and J by 2 bases, and 11 bases separated the two germline ends. CDR3 region: CASSHNRAYEQYF. Here the CDR3 DNA reads TGTGCCAGCAGTCATAACAGGGCCTACGAGCAGTACTTC. The whole variable domain, filled in from reference TRBV13 and TRBJ2-7, reads AAGVIQSPRHLIKEKRETATLKCYPIPRHDTVYWYQQGPGQDPQFLISFYEKMQSDKGSIPDRFSAQQFSDYHSELNMSSLELGDSALYFCASSHNRAYEQYFGPGTRLTVT.

The CDR3 loop reads CASSATGTSGREQYF. The CDR3 coding sequence is TGTGCCAGCAGCGCCACCGGGACTAGCGGGCGCGAGCAGTACTTC. The V call is TRBV9, the J call TRBJ2-5, with 12 bases matching TRBD2. The closer fit of TRBJ2-7 to the DNA end suggests the J call may be wrong. Germline V gives CDR1 SGDLS, CDR2 YYNGEE. This CDR3 has 15 residues.

This clone was counted at least ten times. The V and J genes are TRBV6-5 and TRBJ1-2, with 7 bases that match TRBD1. The germline CDR1 and CDR2 sequences are MNHEY and SVGAGI. The CDR3 loop spans 13 amino acids. Unmatched junction bases numbered 4, after V lost 6 bases and J lost 3 bases. The DNA of the CDR3 is TGTGCCAGCAGCACCACAGGGGACTATGGCTACACCTTC. Translating gives CASSTTGDYGYTF.

In its sample, this clone was seen many times. The rearrangement joins TRBV4-3 to TRBJ2-6, with TRBD2 as a possible D gene (6 bases). V was clipped by 1 base and J by 3 bases, with 10 bases between them. The germline CDR1 and CDR2 sequences are LGHNA and YSLEER. There are 16 residues in the CDR3. The CDR3 protein is CASSQVGGSGANVLTF. The DNA for the CDR3 is TGCGCCAGCAGCCAAGTCGGGGGTAGTGGGGCCAACGTCCTGACTTTC.

The chain recombines TRBV7-2 with TRBJ1-1; D is uncertain. CDR1 and CDR2 (germline): SGHTA, FQGNSA. V was cut by 3 bases and J by 5 bases, with 16 bases left in between. The CDR3 runs 15 residues. This CDR3 reads CASSFIVWAGTEAFF. CDR3 coding DNA: TGTGCCAGCAGCTTTATAGTCTGGGCCGGTACTGAAGCTTTCTTT.

This chain connects TRBV2 to TRBJ2-7; the match to TRBD2 covers 8 bases. Germline-derived CDR1 and CDR2 are SNHLY and FYNNEI. The CDR3 length is 15 residues. J lost 7 bases, V lost 5 bases, and 13 bases had no gene match. The CDR3 loop reads CASSPARGGLGEQYF. CDR3 in DNA: TGTGCCAGCAGTCCGGCACGGGGGGGCCTTGGGGAGCAGTACTTC.

The V call is TRBV9, the J call TRBJ2-5, with 12 bases fitting TRBD2. CDR3 length: 16 amino acids. V shed 3 bases, J shed 0 bases, and the junction held 3 bases outside the gene matches. Germline V gene lookup returns CDR1 SGDLS and CDR2 YYNGEE. The CDR3 coding sequence is TGTGCCAGCAGCGCCACTAGCGGGAGGAACCAAGAGACCCAGTACTTC. Translating gives CASSATSGRNQETQYF.

This clone was counted at least ten times. The gene calls are TRBV25-1 and TRBJ1-1; D may be TRBD1 (5 bases). The germline gives CDR1 MGHDK, CDR2 SYGVNS. This CDR3 comprises 12 residues. V was shortened by 4 bases and J by 6 bases, with 9 bases between the two germline ends. The CDR3 reads CASSVGAAEAFF. In DNA form, the CDR3 reads TGTGCCAGCAGTGTAGGGGCCGCTGAAGCTTTCTTT.

A few counts support this clone. One junction end disagrees with the germline gene, perhaps due to a read error. The gene calls are TRBV27 and TRBJ1-2, with 10 positions matching TRBD1. CDR1 and CDR2 (germline): MNHEY, SMNVEV (reference sequence). This CDR3 region has 16 residues. The CDR3 DNA reads TGTGCCAGCAGTTTAATCGGGGACAGGGGTAACGATGGCTACACCTTC. Residues: CASSLIGDRGNDGYTF.

This clone has a count of ten or more. The chain recombines TRBV5-5 with TRBJ1-1, with 10 bases matching TRBD1. CDR3 length: 13 amino acids. With V trimmed by 4 bases and J by 4 bases, 1 base remained unmatched. Germline V gene data show CDR1 as SGHKS and CDR2 as YYEKEE (reference sequence). CDR3 loop: CASSRQGATEAFF. The CDR3 DNA is TGTGCCAGCAGCCGACAGGGGGCCACTGAAGCTTTCTTT.

The table lists this clone with a few counts. CDR3 sequence: CASSLGVQGPHEQYF. The CDR3 DNA reads as TGCGCCAGCAGCTTGGGCGTCCAGGGCCCCCACGAGCAGTACTTC. The genes are TRBV5-1 and TRBJ2-5; possible D gene TRBD1, 5 bases. TRBJ2-7 explains the end of the DNA better; the J call may be wrong. Germline V gene data show CDR1 as SGHRS and CDR2 as YFSETQ. The CDR3 spans 15 residues.

Ten or more counts support this clone. This chain connects TRBV9 to TRBJ1-1; the D gene is possibly TRBD1 (5 bases). The V gene lost 4 bases and the J gene lost 6 bases, with 16 bases spanning the gap. This CDR3 comprises 14 residues. Germline CDR1 is SGDLS and CDR2 is YYNGEE. CDR3 DNA: TGTGCCAGCAGCACAACTGGGGGGGTTTCTGAAGCTTTCTTT. Its protein is CASSTTGGVSEAFF.